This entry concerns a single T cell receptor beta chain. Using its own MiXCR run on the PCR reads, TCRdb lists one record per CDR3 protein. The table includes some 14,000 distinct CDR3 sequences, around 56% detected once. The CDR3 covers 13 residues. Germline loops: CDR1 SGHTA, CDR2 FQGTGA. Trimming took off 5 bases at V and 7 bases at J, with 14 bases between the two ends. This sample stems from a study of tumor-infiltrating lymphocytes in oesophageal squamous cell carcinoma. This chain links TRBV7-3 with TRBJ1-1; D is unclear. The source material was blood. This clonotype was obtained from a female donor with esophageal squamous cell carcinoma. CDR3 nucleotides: TGTGCCAGCAGCCAAGACCTCTCTGGTGAAGCTTTCTTT. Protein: CASSQDLSGEAFF.